This T cell receptor (beta chain) was sequenced in a study of human T cells and chemical hapten exposure. This clonotype was picked up many times. In the original workflow: Samples had a median of around 96,000 TCRs, ranging roughly 20,000 to 750,000. MiXCR, run by TCRdb on the RACE reads, gives a single entry per CDR3 protein. TCRdb's processing, not the study's, gives the V and J calls here. The sample records roughly 98,000 distinct CDR3 sequences, around 12% being singletons. Trimming stripped 3 bases from V and 4 bases from J, with 10 bases between. This CDR3 contains 12 residues. Germline V gene sequence: CDR1 SQVTM, CDR2 ANQGSEA. As to time point: patch test 1, 2 weeks after DPC sensitization. Indicated treatment: therapeutic diphenylcyclopropenone sensitization with weekly scalp DPC. Unfractionated whole blood was the source of the extracted total RNA.

The sequence came from a woman aged 40 to 49 with alopecia areata. Some clones in this sample may be carry-over from other donors' samples. The sample consisted of whole blood, taken in connection with sensitization to the hapten diphenylcyclopropenone (DPC). The rearrangement joins TRBV29-1 to TRBJ2-7; no reliable D call. The CDR3 protein is CSVESRPYEQYF. CDR3 coding DNA: TGCAGCGTTGAGAGCAGGCCGTACGAGCAGTACTTC.